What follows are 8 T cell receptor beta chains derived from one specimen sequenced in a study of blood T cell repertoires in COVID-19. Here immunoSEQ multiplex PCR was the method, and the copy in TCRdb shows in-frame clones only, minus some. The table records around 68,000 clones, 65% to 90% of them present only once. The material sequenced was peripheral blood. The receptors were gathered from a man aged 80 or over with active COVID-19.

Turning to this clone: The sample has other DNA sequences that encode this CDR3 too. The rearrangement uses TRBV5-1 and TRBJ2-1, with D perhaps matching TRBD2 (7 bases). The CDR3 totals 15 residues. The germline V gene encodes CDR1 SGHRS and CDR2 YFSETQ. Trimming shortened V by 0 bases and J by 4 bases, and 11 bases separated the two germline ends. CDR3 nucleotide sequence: TGCGCCAGCAGCTTGGGCGGGGGCCTATACAATGAGCAGTTCTTC. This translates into CASSLGGGLYNEQFF.

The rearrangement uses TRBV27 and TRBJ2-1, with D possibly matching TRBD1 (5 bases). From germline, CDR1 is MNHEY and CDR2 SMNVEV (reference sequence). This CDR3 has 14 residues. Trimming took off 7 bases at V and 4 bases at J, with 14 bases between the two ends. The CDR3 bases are TGTGCCAGCACCCTACAGGACGGATACAATGAGCAGTTCTTC. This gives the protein CASTLQDGYNEQFF.

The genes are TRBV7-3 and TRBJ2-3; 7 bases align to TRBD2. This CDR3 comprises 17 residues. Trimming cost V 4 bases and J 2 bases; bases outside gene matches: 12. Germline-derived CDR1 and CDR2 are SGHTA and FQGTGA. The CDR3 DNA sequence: TGTGCCAGCAGCTCCACACCCTCCGGGACTAACACAGATACGCAGTATTTT. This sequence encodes CASSSTPSGTNTDTQYF.

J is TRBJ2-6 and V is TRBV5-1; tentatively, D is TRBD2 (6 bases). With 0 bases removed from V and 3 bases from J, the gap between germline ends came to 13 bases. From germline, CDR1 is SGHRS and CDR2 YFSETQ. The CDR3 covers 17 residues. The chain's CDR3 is CASSLAQSGVGANVLTF. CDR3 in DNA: TGCGCCAGCAGCTTGGCGCAATCGGGGGTTGGGGCCAACGTCCTGACTTTC. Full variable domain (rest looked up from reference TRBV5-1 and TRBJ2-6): KAGVTQTPRYLIKTRGQQVTLSCSPISGHRSVSWYQQTPGQGLQFLFEYFSETQRNKGNFPGRFSGRQFSNSRSEMNVSTLELGDSALYLCASSLAQSGVGANVLTFGAGSRLTVL.

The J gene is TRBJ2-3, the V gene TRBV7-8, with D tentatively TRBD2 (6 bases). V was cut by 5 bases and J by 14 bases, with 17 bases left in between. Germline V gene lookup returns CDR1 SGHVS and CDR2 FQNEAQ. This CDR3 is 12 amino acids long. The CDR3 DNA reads TGTGCCAGCAGCCCACCCGGACCGGAGGGGTATTTT. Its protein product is CASSPPGPEGYF.

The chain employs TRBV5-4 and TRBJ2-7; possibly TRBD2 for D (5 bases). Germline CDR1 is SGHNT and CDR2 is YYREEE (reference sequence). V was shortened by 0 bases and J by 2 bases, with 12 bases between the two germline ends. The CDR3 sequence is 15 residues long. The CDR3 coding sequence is TGTGCCAGCAGCTTGGGAGGGCGGATAACCTACGAGCAGTACTTC. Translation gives CASSLGGRITYEQYF. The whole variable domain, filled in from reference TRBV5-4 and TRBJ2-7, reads ETGVTQSPTHLIKTRGQQVTLRCSSQSGHNTVSWYQQALGQGPQFIFQYYREEENGRGNFPPRFSGLQFPNYSSELNVNALELDDSALYLCASSLGGRITYEQYFGPGTRLTVT.

The CDR3 DNA is TGTGCCAGCAGTTTTCAATCTCGAGGGGAAGCTTTCTTT. This encodes CASSFQSRGEAFF. This chain connects TRBV12-3 or TRBV12-4 to TRBJ1-1; D is unclear. Trimming took 3 bases from V and 8 from J, leaving 13 bases between them. The length of the CDR3 is 13 residues.

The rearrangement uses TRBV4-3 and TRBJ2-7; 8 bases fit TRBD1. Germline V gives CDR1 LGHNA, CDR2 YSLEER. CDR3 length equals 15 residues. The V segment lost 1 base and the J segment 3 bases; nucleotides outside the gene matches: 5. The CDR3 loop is CASSQGHTGGYEQYF. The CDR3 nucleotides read TGCGCCAGCAGCCAAGGTCACACAGGGGGCTACGAGCAGTACTTC.